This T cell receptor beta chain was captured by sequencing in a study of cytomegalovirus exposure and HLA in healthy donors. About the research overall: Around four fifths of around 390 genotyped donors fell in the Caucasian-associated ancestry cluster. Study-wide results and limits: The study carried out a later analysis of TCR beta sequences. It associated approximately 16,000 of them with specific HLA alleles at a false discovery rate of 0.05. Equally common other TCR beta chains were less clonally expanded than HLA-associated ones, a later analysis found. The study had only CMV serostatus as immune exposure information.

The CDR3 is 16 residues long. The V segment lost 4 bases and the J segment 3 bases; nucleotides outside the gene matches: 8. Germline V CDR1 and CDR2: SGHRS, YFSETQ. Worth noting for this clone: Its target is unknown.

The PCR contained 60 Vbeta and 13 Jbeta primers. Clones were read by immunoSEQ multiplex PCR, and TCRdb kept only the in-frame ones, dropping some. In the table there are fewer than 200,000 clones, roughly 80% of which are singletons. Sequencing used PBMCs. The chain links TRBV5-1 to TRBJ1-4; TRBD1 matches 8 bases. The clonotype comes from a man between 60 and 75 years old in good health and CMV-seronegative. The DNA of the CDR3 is TGCGCCAGCAGCGGGGGGACAGGTGGGCCTAATGAAAAACTGTTTTTT. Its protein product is CASSGGTGGPNEKLFF.